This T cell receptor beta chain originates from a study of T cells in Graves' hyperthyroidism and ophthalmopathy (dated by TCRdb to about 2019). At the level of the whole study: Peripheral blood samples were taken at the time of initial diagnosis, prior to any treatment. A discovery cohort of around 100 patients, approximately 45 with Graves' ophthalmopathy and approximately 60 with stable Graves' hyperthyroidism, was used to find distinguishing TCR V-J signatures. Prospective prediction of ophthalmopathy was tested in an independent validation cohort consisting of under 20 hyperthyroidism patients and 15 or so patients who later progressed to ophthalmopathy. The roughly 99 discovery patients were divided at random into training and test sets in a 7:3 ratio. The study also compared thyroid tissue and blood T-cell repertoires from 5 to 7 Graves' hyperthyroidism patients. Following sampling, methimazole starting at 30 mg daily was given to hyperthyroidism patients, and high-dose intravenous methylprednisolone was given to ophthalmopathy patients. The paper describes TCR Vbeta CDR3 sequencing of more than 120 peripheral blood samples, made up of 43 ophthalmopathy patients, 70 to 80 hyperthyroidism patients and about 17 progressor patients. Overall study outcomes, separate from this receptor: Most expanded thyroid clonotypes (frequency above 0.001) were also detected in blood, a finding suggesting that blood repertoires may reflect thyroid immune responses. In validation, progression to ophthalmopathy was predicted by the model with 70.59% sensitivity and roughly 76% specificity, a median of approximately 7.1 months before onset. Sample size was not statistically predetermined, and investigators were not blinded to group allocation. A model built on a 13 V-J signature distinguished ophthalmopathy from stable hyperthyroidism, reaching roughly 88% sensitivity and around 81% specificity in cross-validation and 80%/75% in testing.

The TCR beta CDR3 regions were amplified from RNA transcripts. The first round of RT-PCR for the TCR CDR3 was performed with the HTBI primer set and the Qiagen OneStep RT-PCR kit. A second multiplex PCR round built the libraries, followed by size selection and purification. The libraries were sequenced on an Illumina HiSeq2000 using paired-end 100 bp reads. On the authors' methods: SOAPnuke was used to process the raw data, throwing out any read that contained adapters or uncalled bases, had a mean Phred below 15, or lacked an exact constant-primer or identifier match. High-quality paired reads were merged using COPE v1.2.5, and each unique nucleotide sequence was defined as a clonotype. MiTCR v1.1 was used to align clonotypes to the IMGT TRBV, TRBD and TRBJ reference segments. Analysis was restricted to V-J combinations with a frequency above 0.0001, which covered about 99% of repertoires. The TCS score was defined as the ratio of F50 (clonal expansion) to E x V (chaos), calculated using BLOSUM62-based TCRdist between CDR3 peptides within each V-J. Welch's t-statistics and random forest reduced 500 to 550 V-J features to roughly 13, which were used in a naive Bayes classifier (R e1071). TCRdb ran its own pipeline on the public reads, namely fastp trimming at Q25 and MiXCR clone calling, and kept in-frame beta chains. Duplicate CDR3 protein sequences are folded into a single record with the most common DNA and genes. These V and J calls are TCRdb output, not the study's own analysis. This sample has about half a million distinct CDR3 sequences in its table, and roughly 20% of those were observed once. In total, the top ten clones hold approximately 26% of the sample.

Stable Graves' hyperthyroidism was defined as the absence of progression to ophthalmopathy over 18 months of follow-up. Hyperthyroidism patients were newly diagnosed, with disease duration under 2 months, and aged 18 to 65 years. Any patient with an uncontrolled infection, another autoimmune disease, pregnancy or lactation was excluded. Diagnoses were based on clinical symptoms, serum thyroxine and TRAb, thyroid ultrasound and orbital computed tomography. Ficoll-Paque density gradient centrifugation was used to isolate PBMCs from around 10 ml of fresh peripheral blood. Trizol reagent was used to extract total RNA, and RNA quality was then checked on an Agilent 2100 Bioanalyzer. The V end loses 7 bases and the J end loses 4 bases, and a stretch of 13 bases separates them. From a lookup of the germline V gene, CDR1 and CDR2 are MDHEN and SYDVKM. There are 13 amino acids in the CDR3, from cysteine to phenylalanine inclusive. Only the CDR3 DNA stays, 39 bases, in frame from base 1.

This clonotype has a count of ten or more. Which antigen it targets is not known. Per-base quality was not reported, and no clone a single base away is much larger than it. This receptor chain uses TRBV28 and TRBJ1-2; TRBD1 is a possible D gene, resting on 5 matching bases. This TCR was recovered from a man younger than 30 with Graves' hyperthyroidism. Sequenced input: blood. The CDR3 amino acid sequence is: CASNRQRSYGYTF. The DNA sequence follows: TGTGCCAGCAATAGACAGAGAAGCTATGGCTACACCTTC.